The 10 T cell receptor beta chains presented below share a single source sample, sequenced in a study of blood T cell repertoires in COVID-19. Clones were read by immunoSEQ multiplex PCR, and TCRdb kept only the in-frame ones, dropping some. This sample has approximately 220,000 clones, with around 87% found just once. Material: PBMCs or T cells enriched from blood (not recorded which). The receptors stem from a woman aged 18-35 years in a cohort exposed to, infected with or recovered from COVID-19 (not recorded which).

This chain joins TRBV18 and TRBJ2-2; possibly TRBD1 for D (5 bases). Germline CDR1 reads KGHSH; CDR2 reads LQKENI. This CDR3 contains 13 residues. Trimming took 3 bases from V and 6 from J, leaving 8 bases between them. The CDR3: CASSPGQPGELFF. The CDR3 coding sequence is TGTGCCAGCTCACCTGGACAACCCGGGGAGCTGTTTTTT.

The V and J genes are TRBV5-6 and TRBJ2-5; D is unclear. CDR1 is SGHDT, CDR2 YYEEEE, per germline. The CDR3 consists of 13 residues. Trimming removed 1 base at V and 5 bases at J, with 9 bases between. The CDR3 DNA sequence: TGTGCCAGCAGCTTGCCATCGCGGGAGACCCAGTACTTC. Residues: CASSLPSRETQYF.

DNA of the CDR3: TGTGCCAGTAGTATCCAAAGCGGGGGGCCCTCGGAGGGGTACAATGAGCAGTTCTTC. It yields the protein CASSIQSGGPSEGYNEQFF. The chain employs TRBV19 and TRBJ2-1, with 9 bases matching TRBD2. The germline V gene has CDR1 LNHDA and CDR2 SQIVND (reference sequence). The CDR3 is made up of 19 amino acids. V dropped 3 bases and J dropped 4; count of bases not matched to a gene: 16.

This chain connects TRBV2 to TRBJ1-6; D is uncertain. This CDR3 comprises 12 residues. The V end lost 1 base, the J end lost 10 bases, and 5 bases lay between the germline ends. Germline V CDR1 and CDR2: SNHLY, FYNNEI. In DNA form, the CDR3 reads TGTGCCAGCAGTGAAGGAGAATCACCCCTCCACTTT. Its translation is CASSEGESPLHF. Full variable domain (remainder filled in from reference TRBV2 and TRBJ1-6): EPEVTQTPSHQVTQMGQEVILRCVPISNHLYFYWYRQILGQKVEFLVSFYNNEISEKSEIFDDQFSVERPDGSNFTLKIRSTKLEDSAMYFCASSEGESPLHFGNGTRLTVT.

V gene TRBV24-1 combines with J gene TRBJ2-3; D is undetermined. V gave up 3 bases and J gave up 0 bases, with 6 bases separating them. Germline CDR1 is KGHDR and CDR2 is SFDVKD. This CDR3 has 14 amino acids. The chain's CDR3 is CATSDAGSTDTQYF. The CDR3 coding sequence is TGTGCCACCAGTGATGCCGGGAGCACAGATACGCAGTATTTT.

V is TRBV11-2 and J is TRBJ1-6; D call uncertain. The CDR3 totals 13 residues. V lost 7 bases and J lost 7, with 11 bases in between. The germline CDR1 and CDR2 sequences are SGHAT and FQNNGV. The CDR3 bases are TGTGCCAGCACCAATTTGGAGAATTCACCCCTCCACTTT. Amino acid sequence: CASTNLENSPLHF.

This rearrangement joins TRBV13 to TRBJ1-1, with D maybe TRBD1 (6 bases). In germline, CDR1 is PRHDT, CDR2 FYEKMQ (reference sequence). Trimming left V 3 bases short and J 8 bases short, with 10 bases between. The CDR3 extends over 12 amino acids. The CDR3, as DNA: TGTGCCAGCAGCTTCGTGGGGGCGGAAGCTTTCTTT. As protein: CASSFVGAEAFF.

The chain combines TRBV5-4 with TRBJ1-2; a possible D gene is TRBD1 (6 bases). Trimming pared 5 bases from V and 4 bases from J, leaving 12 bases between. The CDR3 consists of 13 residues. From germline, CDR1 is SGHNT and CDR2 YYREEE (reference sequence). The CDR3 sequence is CASSQQGTYGYTF. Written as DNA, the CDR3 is TGTGCCAGCAGTCAGCAGGGGACCTATGGCTACACCTTC.

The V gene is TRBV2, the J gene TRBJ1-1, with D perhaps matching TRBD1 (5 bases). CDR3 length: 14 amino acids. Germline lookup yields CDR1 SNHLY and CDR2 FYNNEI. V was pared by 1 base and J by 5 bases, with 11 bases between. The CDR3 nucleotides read TGTGCCAGCAGTGAAGAAGGGGCCGGGACTGAAGCTTTCTTT. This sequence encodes CASSEEGAGTEAFF.

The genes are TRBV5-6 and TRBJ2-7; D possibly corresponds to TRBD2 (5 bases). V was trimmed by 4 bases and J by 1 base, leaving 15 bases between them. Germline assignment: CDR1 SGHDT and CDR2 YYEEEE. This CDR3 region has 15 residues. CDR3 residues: CASSLRERLSYEQYF. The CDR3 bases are TGTGCCAGCAGCCTAAGGGAGAGGCTTTCCTACGAGCAGTACTTC.